A single sample gave rise to the 17 T cell receptor beta chains below, sequenced in a study of CD8 T cells in ankylosing spondylitis. Study-wide results and caveats: There was a TCR beta motif, made of several highly homologous variants, that appeared characteristic of ankylosing spondylitis blood.

Their antigens are not known. TCRdb re-called the 5' RACE reads through MiXCR, storing one row per CDR3 protein. The sample lists approximately 300,000 distinct CDR3 sequences; roughly 8% were seen once. Specimen: blood, either unsorted or a sorted T cell fraction (not recorded which). Receptors were obtained from a male donor with ankylosing spondylitis.

This clonotype has a handful of counts. The chain is built from TRBV2 and TRBJ2-7; 10 positions agree with TRBD1. Trimming removed 6 bases from V and 3 bases from J; junction bases left unmatched: 8. The germline gives CDR1 SNHLY, CDR2 FYNNEI. The CDR3 runs to 15 residues. This chain's CDR3 is CASRPRGQGIYEQYF. The CDR3 DNA sequence: TGTGCCAGCAGGCCACGGGGACAGGGGATCTACGAGCAGTACTTC.

This clonotype occurred many times. Here the CDR3 reads CASSSMTGSYEQYF. The CDR3 DNA reads as TGTGCCAGCAGCTCTATGACAGGGTCCTACGAGCAGTACTTC. The chain employs TRBV27 and TRBJ2-7; 7 positions agree with TRBD1. Germline V lookup: CDR1 MNHEY, CDR2 SMNVEV (reference sequence). This CDR3 is 14 amino acids long. V lost 6 bases, J lost 1 base, and 6 bases stayed unmatched.

The chain uses TRBV15 and TRBJ1-5; D is unclear. The length of the CDR3 is 14 residues. With 0 bases removed from V and 7 bases from J, the gap between germline ends came to 10 bases. Germline V gene data show CDR1 as LNHNV and CDR2 as YYDKDF (reference sequence). CDR3 nucleotide sequence: TGTGCCACCAGCAGAGATTTAACTAAACAGCCCCAGCATTTT. Protein product: CATSRDLTKQPQHF.

In its sample, this clonotype was seen many times. V usage is TRBV5-6 and J usage is TRBJ2-1; TRBD1 matches 7 bases. The trim removed 5 bases at V and 2 bases at J, leaving 7 bases unmatched. CDR1 is SGHDT, CDR2 YYEEEE, per germline. The CDR3 is 15 amino acids. The CDR3: CASRRRQGPYNEQFF. The CDR3 nucleotides are TGTGCCAGCAGAAGGAGACAGGGCCCCTACAATGAGCAGTTCTTC.

This clonotype was observed at least ten times. This chain connects TRBV4-1 to TRBJ2-2; D is ambiguous. CDR1 is MGHRA and CDR2 is YSYEKL in the germline V gene. The CDR3 is 15 amino acids. V lost 0 bases and J 1 base, leaving 6 bases between the germline ends. This CDR3 reads CASSQDWRNTGELFF. The CDR3 DNA follows: TGCGCCAGCAGCCAAGATTGGAGGAACACCGGGGAGCTGTTTTTT.

This clonotype was seen ten or more times. The genes are TRBV29-1 and TRBJ2-7, with TRBD2 as a possible D gene (5 bases). The ends were cut back, 3 bases at V and 3 bases at J, with 21 bases in the middle. CDR1 and CDR2 (germline): SQVTM, ANQGSEA. The CDR3 spans 16 residues. Written as DNA, the CDR3 is TGCAGCGTTGACCCTCGGACTGGCAGGAGCTACTACGAGCAGTACTTC. Translation gives CSVDPRTGRSYYEQYF.

This clonotype was seen more than once but under ten times. CDR3 region: CASSGRDRESTDTQYF. In DNA form, the CDR3 reads TGCGCCAGCAGCGGCCGGGACAGAGAGTCCACAGATACGCAGTATTTT. J is TRBJ2-3 and V is TRBV4-1, with 7 nucleotides matching TRBD1. CDR3 size: 16 residues. After removal of 5 bases from V and 2 bases from J, the junction contained 10 bases not matched to a gene. Germline V gene sequence: CDR1 MGHRA, CDR2 YSYEKL.

This clonotype has ten or more counts. V gene TRBV3-1 combines with J gene TRBJ2-7, with a possible D match to TRBD2 (5 bases). Germline-derived CDR1 and CDR2 are LGHDT and YNNKEL (reference sequence). There are 14 residues in the CDR3. V lost 1 base to trimming and J lost 2 bases, with 9 bases between them. The CDR3 DNA is TGTGCCAGCAGCCAAGGTTTTAGCGCCTACGAGCAGTACTTC. Translation: CASSQGFSAYEQYF.

The V call is TRBV9, the J call TRBJ2-7; unclear D gene. V gave up 0 bases and J gave up 5 bases, with 12 bases separating them. CDR3 length: 14 residues. Germline V CDR1 and CDR2: SGDLS, YYNGEE. CDR3 sequence: CASSVDGFNDEQYF. In nucleotides, the CDR3 is TGTGCCAGCAGCGTAGATGGTTTCAACGACGAGCAGTACTTC.

This clonotype was counted many times. This chain connects TRBV14 to TRBJ2-2; D gene ambiguous. This CDR3 has 16 residues. Germline V gene sequence: CDR1 SGHDN, CDR2 FVKESK. The V and J ends lost 0 bases and 0 bases respectively, with 8 bases between them. Here the CDR3 DNA reads TGTGCCAGCAGCCAAGATGCGGCGGCGAACACCGGGGAGCTGTTTTTT. Translating it yields CASSQDAAANTGELFF.

The rearrangement links TRBV7-9 to TRBJ2-1; unclear D gene. The V gene lost 5 bases and the J gene lost 4 bases, with 12 bases spanning the gap. This CDR3 spans 14 amino acids. Germline assignment: CDR1 SEHNR and CDR2 FQNEAQ (reference sequence). CDR3: CASSPRKSYNEQFF. The DNA for the CDR3 is TGTGCCAGCAGCCCCCGGAAAAGTTACAATGAGCAGTTCTTC.

V gene TRBV18 combines with J gene TRBJ1-1; D call uncertain. The germline gives CDR1 KGHSH, CDR2 LQKENI. Trimming pared 0 bases from V and 0 bases from J, leaving 8 bases between. This CDR3 is 15 amino acids long. The CDR3 sequence: CASSPPQVLNTEAFF. In nucleotides, the CDR3 is TGTGCCAGCTCACCACCGCAGGTTCTGAACACTGAAGCTTTCTTT.

The table lists this clonotype with a few counts. The V and J genes are TRBV4-3 and TRBJ2-1, with a tentative D call TRBD1 (6 bases). Per germline, CDR1 LGHNA and CDR2 YSLEER. Trimming cost V 4 bases and J 4 bases, with 14 bases left between them. This CDR3 has 15 amino acids. The CDR3 DNA reads as TGCGCCAGCAGCCCCAGGACAGAGACTTACAATGAGCAGTTCTTC. This gives the protein CASSPRTETYNEQFF.

Turning to this clonotype: This may be a read error: a much more frequent sequence differs by one nucleotide. This chain links TRBV3-1 with TRBJ2-5, with 9 bases that match TRBD2. The CDR3 spans 17 residues. Germline V lookup: CDR1 LGHDT, CDR2 YNNKEL (reference sequence). The CDR3 region has the DNA TGTCCCAGCAGCCTCTTATTTAGCGGGAGAGACCAAGAGACCCAGTACTTC. It translates to CPSSLLFSGRDQETQYF.

There are a few counts of this clonotype. The gene calls are TRBV7-2 and TRBJ2-7, with D perhaps given as TRBD1 or TRBD2 (5 bases each). With 1 base removed from V and 4 bases from J, the gap between germline ends came to 8 bases. This CDR3 contains 13 residues. Per the germline V gene, CDR1 is SGHTA and CDR2 is FQGNSA. CDR3 loop: CASSLGREYEQYF. The DNA for the CDR3 is TGTGCCAGCAGCTTAGGCAGGGAGTACGAGCAGTACTTC.

The sample holds a few counts of this clonotype. The junction departs from the called germline gene at one end, perhaps through a read error. The chain has TRBV7-7 and TRBJ2-1, with D possibly being TRBD2 (5 bases). There are 16 residues in the CDR3. Germline lookup yields CDR1 SSHAT and CDR2 FNYEAQ (reference sequence). The CDR3: CASSLSPGSSYNEQFF. Written as DNA, the CDR3 is TGTGCTAGCAGCCTATCGCCGGGGAGCTCCTACAATGAGCAGTTCTTC.

This clonotype was found many times. The V gene is TRBV5-1, the J gene TRBJ2-5; D call uncertain. Trimming shortened V by 6 bases and J by 3 bases, and 12 bases separated the two germline ends. The CDR3 contains 13 residues. Germline assignment: CDR1 SGHRS and CDR2 YFSETQ. CDR3 sequence (DNA): TGCGCCAGCACATTTGCGGCGGAAGAGACCCAGTACTTC. Protein sequence: CASTFAAEETQYF. The full variable domain, in which reference TRBV5-1 and TRBJ2-5 provide the parts outside the CDR3, is KAGVTQTPRYLIKTRGQQVTLSCSPISGHRSVSWYQQTPGQGLQFLFEYFSETQRNKGNFPGRFSGRQFSNSRSEMNVSTLELGDSALYLCASTFAAEETQYFGPGTRLLVL.